This T cell receptor (beta chain) stems from a study of cytotoxic CD8 clonotypes in ibrutinib-treated CLL. The table came from immunoSEQ multiplex PCR; TCRdb's copy has only in-frame clones and leaves some out. This sample has some 290,000 clones, with roughly 85% found just once. This CDR3 region has 15 residues. Trimming pared 1 base from V and 0 bases from J, leaving 4 bases between. Germline CDR1 reads SGHVS; CDR2 reads FQNEAQ. The chain combines TRBV7-8 with TRBJ2-6; no firm D call. Source: PBMCs, taken before ibrutinib treatment. This receptor was obtained from a human donor with chronic lymphocytic leukemia. The CDR3 DNA follows: TGTGCCAGCAGCTTAGTCCCCTCTGGGGCCAACGTCCTGACTTTC. Protein: CASSLVPSGANVLTF.